This record covers a single T cell receptor beta chain. This clonotype was detected only a few times. No cognate antigen has been identified for it. Base-call qualities are not available, and no considerably larger clone is one nucleotide away. The sample's treatment or condition label is to be understood as: approximately 9-day PBMC culture with coronavirus spike peptide pools or control peptides (ViraFEST assay). The study used the ViraFEST assay, which expanded antigen-specific T cells with peptide pools and then identified expanded clonotypes by TCR sequencing. The absence of prior SARS-CoV-2 infection in healthy vaccine recipients was confirmed by negative nucleocapsid antibody tests before and after vaccination. Each well held some 2 million PBMCs cultured in IMDM containing roughly 5.5% human AB serum and approximately 9.8 IU/ml IL-2, with roughly 10 ug/ml peptide pools added. Half of the culture medium was replaced with fresh IL-2-containing medium on days 3 and 7. After ten to eleven days of culture, CD4+ T cells were isolated by negative selection using the EasySep CD4+ T cell isolation kit. Ficoll-Paque Plus gradient centrifugation was used to isolate PBMCs from whole blood, and the isolated PBMCs were then either used fresh or cryopreserved at -140C. Triplicate wells were generally used for each culture condition.

This sample was taken from a study of vaccination and CD4 T cells after COVID-19 (dated by TCRdb to the early 2020s). Regarding the study in general: The convalescent cohort comprised six males and four females, including two Hispanic individuals, seven Caucasians, two Asians and one multiracial person. Each participant got two doses of either the Pfizer-BioNTech BNT162b2 vaccine (n=8) or the Moderna mRNA-1273 vaccine (n=2). Post-COVID blood samples were collected from convalescent patients a median of around 96 days after diagnosis, with a range of about 35 to 180 days. Post-vaccine blood samples were collected a median of about 72 days after the second vaccine dose, ranging from roughly 12 to 250 days. For stimulating the cultures, overlapping spike peptide pools were used, derived from SARS-CoV-2 as well as from the common cold coronaviruses HCoV-NL63, HCoV-OC43 and HCoV-229E. As controls, cultures received a CEFX viral epitope pool (the positive control), an HIV-1 Nef peptide pool (the negative control), or no peptide at all. In roughly eleven COVID-19 convalescent patients and 4 infection-naive healthy vaccine recipients, the spike-specific CD4+ TCR repertoire before mRNA vaccination was compared with the repertoire after mRNA vaccination.

What the authors observed across the whole study: The median count of SARS-CoV-2-reactive clonotypes went up from roughly 21 after infection to 30 to 40 after vaccination, although the change was not significant. Relatively few convalescent patients were included in the study, and early timepoints after natural infection were not analyzed. Among the post-vaccine SARS-CoV-2-reactive clones in convalescent patients, a median roughly 85% showed up only after vaccination, which suggests vaccine-specific priming. Nearly all vaccine-specific clones in convalescent patients (304 of 307) were mono-reactive for SARS-CoV-2 spike rather than cross-reactive with common cold coronaviruses.

From cysteine to phenylalanine, the CDR3 is 16 amino acids long. This entry keeps only the CDR3 DNA: 48 bases, framed from base 1. The library was made by PCR. DNA from cultured CD4+ T cells underwent TCR sequencing with the Oncomine TCR Beta short-read assay at the Johns Hopkins FTIC core. The QIAamp micro DNA kit was used to extract genomic DNA from the cultured CD4+ T cells. Oncomine TCR Beta libraries from cultured CD4+ T cells were pooled using unique dual indexes and sequenced on an Illumina iSeq 100. The published analysis was carried out like this. Non-productive sequences were removed, and CDR3s not starting with C, not ending with F or W, or shorter than 7 amino acids were discarded. Antigen-specific clonotypes were identified using the MANAFEST web application through comparison of peptide-stimulated wells with reference and other culture wells. To be called positive, a clone needed an FDR below 0.05, an odds ratio above 5, and a productive frequency above 0.1% in at least two of three replicate wells. A clonotype was classed as cross-reactive if the clonotype showed significant expansion both in SARS-CoV-2 spike wells and in at least one common cold coronavirus spike condition. Using R version 3.6.1, CDR3 homology was evaluated through Levenshtein distances (stringdist) along with unrooted phylogenetic trees (ape). In-frame beta chains were kept once TCRdb had trimmed the public reads at Q25 with fastp and called clones with MiXCR. All rows with the same CDR3 protein become a single entry with the most common DNA and genes. The V and J calls and clone size are TCRdb's, not the authors'. In this sample the table shows some 15,000 distinct CDR3 sequences, 21% of which occur a single time. 9.5% to 15% of the sample lies in the top ten.

Sequenced here: CD4+ T cells from blood, cultured in vitro, sampled before SARS-CoV-2 vaccination. The clonotype originates from a human donor who received a COVID-19 vaccine. This chain is built from TRBV21-1 and TRBJ1-6. TRBV21-1 is a documented pseudogene. The DNA sequence follows: TGTGCCAGCAGCAAAGCGCTTGGCAGATTCCATTCACCCCTCCACTTT. Translated, it gives CASSKALGRFHSPLHF.